A selection of T cell receptor beta chains follows, all from one sample in a study of PD-L1 blockade in urothelial cancer. Here immunoSEQ multiplex PCR was the method, and the copy in TCRdb shows in-frame clones only, minus some. The sample shows roughly 120,000 clones, about four fifths of them seen only once. The source was PBMCs, collected around atezolizumab (anti-PD-L1) treatment. The receptor set was obtained from a man aged 50 or older with urothelial cancer. The CDR3 runs from the conserved cysteine through the conserved F or W. The D gene is left open where the match is weak. Not every row has a clone size; where given, it reads once, few, many or a size class.

.,TRBJ2-3,TRBD1,TRBV2,TGTGCCAGCAGCGCCGGGACAGGGGGCACAGATACGCAGTATTTT,CASSAGTGGTDTQYF
once,TRBJ1-1,.,TRBV29-1,TGCAGCGCCGGGAGGCAGGAGAACACTGAAGCTTTCTTT,CSAGRQENTEAFF
.,TRBJ2-2,TRBD2,TRBV7-2,TGTGCCAGCAGCTTAGGGCTAGCGGGAAACACCGGGGAGCTGTTTTTT,CASSLGLAGNTGELFF
few,TRBJ1-5,TRBD1,TRBV28,TGTGCCAGCAGTTTACTACGGACAGGGACAAGCAATCAGCCCCAGCATTTT,CASSLLRTGTSNQPQHF
.,TRBJ2-4,.,TRBV5-6,TGTGCCAGCAGCTTGGTCAGCGCAATGGCCAAAAACATTCAGTACTTC,CASSLVSAMAKNIQYF
.,TRBJ2-7,.,TRBV19,TGTGCCAGTAGTATTCAGGTCTCCTACGAGCAGTACTTC,CASSIQVSYEQYF
.,TRBJ2-1,.,TRBV11-2,TGTGCCAGCAGCCAGAGAGCGGACTCCTCCTACAATGAGCAGTTCTTC,CASSQRADSSYNEQFF
.,TRBJ2-2,TRBD1,TRBV25-1,TGTGCCAGCAGTGGACAGGGGGGGAACACCGGGGAGCTGTTTTTT,CASSGQGGNTGELFF
.,TRBJ2-3,TRBD2,TRBV5-1,TGCGCCAGCAGCTTGGTCTCTAGCGGGGGGTCGGATACGCAGTATTTT,CASSLVSSGGSDTQYF
.,TRBJ2-7,TRBD1,TRBV6-1,TGTGCCAGCAGTGACCCGACAGGGGTAGCATACGAGCAGTACTTC,CASSDPTGVAYEQYF
.,TRBJ2-3,.,TRBV6-1,TGTGCCAGCAGTTCACAGGGTTCCACAGATACGCAGTATTTT,CASSSQGSTDTQYF
few,TRBJ1-1,TRBD1,TRBV6-1,TGTGCCAGCAGAGCGGCCCCAACAGGGGGCACTGAAGCTTTCTTT,CASRAAPTGGTEAFF
.,TRBJ2-7,.,TRBV30,TGTGCCTGGAGCCAACTTTTGGGCAGCTCATCCGAGCAGTACTTC,CAWSQLLGSSSEQYF
.,TRBJ2-3,.,TRBV28,TGTGCCAGCAGTTCCCCGCAGTTTTTGGCTAGCACAGATACGCAGTATTTT,CASSSPQFLASTDTQYF
few,TRBJ2-3,.,TRBV19,TGTGCCAGTAGCTCCCCCGGGACAGATACGCAGTATTTT,CASSSPGTDTQYF
.,TRBJ2-7,TRBD1,TRBV10-3,TGTGCCATCAGTGAGGGGAGGACAGGGGGTACGTTCTACGAGCAGTACTTC,CAISEGRTGGTFYEQYF
few,TRBJ1-6,TRBD1,TRBV27,TGTGCCAGCAGACCGACAGGGGTCCCTAATTCACCCCTCCACTTT,CASRPTGVPNSPLHF
.,TRBJ1-2,.,TRBV19,TGTGCCAGTAGAACCTCCCGGGGGTCCTATGGCTACACCTTC,CASRTSRGSYGYTF
.,TRBJ2-7,.,TRBV5-4,TGTGCCAGCAGCCTGCCGAGCGACTACGAGCAGTACTTC,CASSLPSDYEQYF
.,TRBJ2-2,TRBD2,TRBV9,TGTGCCAGCAGCAATTTTGGACTAGCGGGAGGCGGCGGCACCGGGGAGCTGTTTTTT,CASSNFGLAGGGGTGELFF
.,TRBJ2-7,TRBD2,TRBV9,TGTGCCAGCAGCGCGGCGGAGAGCGGGAGAGCCCGCTACGAGCAGTACTTC,CASSAAESGRARYEQYF
once,TRBJ2-1,TRBD2,TRBV18,TGTGCCAGCTCACCACTTTCTCGCGGGAGCTCCTACAATGAGCAGTTCTTC,CASSPLSRGSSYNEQFF
few,TRBJ1-2,.,TRBV30,TGTGCCTGGGGAGCTAACTATGGCTACACCTTC,CAWGANYGYTF
.,TRBJ2-2,.,TRBV29-1,TGCAGCGTTAGTCGGGACTACACCGGGGAGCTGTTTTTT,CSVSRDYTGELFF
.,TRBJ2-3,TRBD2,TRBV6-6,TGTGCCAGCAGTTACCGGCAGGGAGGGTCGGGTACGCAGTATTTT,CASSYRQGGSGTQYF
.,TRBJ2-7,TRBD2,TRBV7-2,TGTGCCAGCAGCTTAGATAGCGGGACCTACGAGCAGTACTTC,CASSLDSGTYEQYF
.,TRBJ2-1,.,TRBV6-5,TGTGCCAGCAGTCGCGGGTCAAACTACAATGAGCAGTTCTTC,CASSRGSNYNEQFF
.,TRBJ2-1,TRBD2,TRBV19,TGTGCCACTAGCACGGGACTAGCGGCCAATGAGCAGTTCTTC,CATSTGLAANEQFF
once,TRBJ1-2,.,TRBV28,TGTGCCAGCAGTTTAATAATACGGTCTAACTATGGCTACACCTTC,CASSLIIRSNYGYTF
.,TRBJ2-7,TRBD2,TRBV19,TGTGCCAGTAGTATTTTAAGCTCGGCTAGCGGGAGTTCCTACGAGCAGTACTTC,CASSILSSASGSSYEQYF
.,TRBJ2-5,TRBD2,TRBV18,TGTGCCAGCGGTAGGACTAGCACTAACCAAGAGACCCAGTACTTC,CASGRTSTNQETQYF
.,TRBJ1-2,.,TRBV4-2,TGTGCCAGCAGCCAAGACGGAGGATATGGCTACACCTTC,CASSQDGGYGYTF
.,TRBJ1-1,.,TRBV6-5,TGTGCCAGCACGTCGCAGGACAGATCGAACACTGAAGCTTTCTTT,CASTSQDRSNTEAFF
few,TRBJ2-1,TRBD2,TRBV19,TGTGCCAGTATGTTCGCGGGAGGCGCCGGTGAGCAGTTCTTC,CASMFAGGAGEQFF
.,TRBJ2-1,.,TRBV21-1,TGTGCCAGCAGCTACTGGAGCTCCTACAATGAGCAGTTCTTC,CASSYWSSYNEQFF
.,TRBJ1-4,.,TRBV6-1,TGTGCCAGCAGTCCTCGACAGCCCTTTAATGAAAAACTGTTTTTT,CASSPRQPFNEKLFF
.,TRBJ2-7,.,TRBV6-1,TGTGCCAGCAGTGAAGGCCTTAGGAGCTCCTACGAGCAGTACTTC,CASSEGLRSSYEQYF
.,TRBJ2-2,.,TRBV7-9,TGTGCCAGCAGCCCGCTCGGGGGAGGCACCGGGGAGCTGTTTTTT,CASSPLGGGTGELFF
.,TRBJ1-1,.,TRBV19,TGTGCCAGTAACCCACAGGGTGTCGCCGGCACTGAAGCTTTCTTT,CASNPQGVAGTEAFF
.,TRBJ2-1,TRBD1,TRBV11-2,TGTGCCAGCAGCTCGATGGACAGGGGGCTTTACAATGAGCAGTTCTTC,CASSSMDRGLYNEQFF
.,TRBJ1-5,.,TRBV28,TGTGCCAGCAGTTTGGGGCCGTTGAAGAATCAGCCCCAGCATTTT,CASSLGPLKNQPQHF
.,TRBJ2-7,.,TRBV27,TGTGCCAGCAGTCTGGAGCTGGCGGCGGGAATCCACGAGCAGTACTTC,CASSLELAAGIHEQYF
.,TRBJ2-1,TRBD2,TRBV18,TGTGCCAGCTCACCACTAGCGGGAGGCCCTCCATCTCAGCAGTTCTTC,CASSPLAGGPPSQQFF
.,TRBJ1-2,.,TRBV2,TGTGCCAGCAGTGAATACTTTCCGGCTGAGGGTGGCTACACCTTC,CASSEYFPAEGGYTF
.,TRBJ2-7,TRBD2,TRBV4-2,TGTGCCAGCAGCCAAGATCCGCCCCTGGGGGAGGGCCTTTCCTACGAGCAGTACTTC,CASSQDPPLGEGLSYEQYF
once,TRBJ1-2,TRBD1,TRBV5-4,TGTGCCAGCAGCTTGGGCGGGACAGGGAAGAACTATGGCTACACCTTC,CASSLGGTGKNYGYTF
.,TRBJ2-7,.,TRBV28,TGTGCCAGCAGACCGGGGACTCACTACGAGCAGTACTTC,CASRPGTHYEQYF
.,TRBJ2-7,TRBD2,TRBV5-1,TGCGCCAGCAGCTTGGCTAGCGGGAGGGCCCATTTCTCCTACGAGCAGTACTTC,CASSLASGRAHFSYEQYF
.,TRBJ1-4,.,TRBV5-8,TGTGCCAGCAGCTTGGGGCCCCTTGAAAAACTGTTTTTT,CASSLGPLEKLFF
.,TRBJ2-7,.,TRBV2,TGTGCCAGCAGTACTAGCTACGAGCAGTACTTC,CASSTSYEQYF
.,TRBJ2-6,TRBD1,TRBV28,TGTGCCAGCAGTTCCGGGACAGGCAGGCCCGAGGCCAACGTCCTGACTTTC,CASSSGTGRPEANVLTF
.,TRBJ2-6,.,TRBV19,TGTGCCAGTAGTATGACAGGCCCCTCTGGGGCCAACGTCCTGACTTTC,CASSMTGPSGANVLTF
.,TRBJ2-1,.,TRBV5-1,TGCGCCAGCAGCTTGGCTCATGAGCAGTTCTTC,CASSLAHEQFF
.,TRBJ1-4,TRBD1,TRBV25-1,TGTGCCAGCAGCCGCACTCGACAGGGGGGGTATGAAAAACTGTTTTTT,CASSRTRQGGYEKLFF
.,TRBJ1-1,TRBD1,TRBV11-2,TGTGCCAGCAGCAAGGGACAGCACACTGAAGCTTTCTTT,CASSKGQHTEAFF
.,TRBJ2-7,TRBD1,TRBV29-1,TGCAGCGGGGGACAGGGAGGAACTTACGAGCAGTACTTC,CSGGQGGTYEQYF